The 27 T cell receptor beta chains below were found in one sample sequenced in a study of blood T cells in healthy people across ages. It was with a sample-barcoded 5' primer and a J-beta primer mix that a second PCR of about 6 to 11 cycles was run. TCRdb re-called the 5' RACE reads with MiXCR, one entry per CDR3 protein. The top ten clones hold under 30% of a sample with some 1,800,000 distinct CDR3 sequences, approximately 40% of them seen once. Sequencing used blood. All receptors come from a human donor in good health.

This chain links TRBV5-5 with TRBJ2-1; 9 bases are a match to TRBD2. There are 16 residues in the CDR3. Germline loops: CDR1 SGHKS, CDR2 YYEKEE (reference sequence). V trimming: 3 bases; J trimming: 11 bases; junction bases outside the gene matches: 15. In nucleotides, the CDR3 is TGTGCCAGCAGCTACTCAACCGGGACTAGCATACTTAAGCAGTTCTTC. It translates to CASSYSTGTSILKQFF.

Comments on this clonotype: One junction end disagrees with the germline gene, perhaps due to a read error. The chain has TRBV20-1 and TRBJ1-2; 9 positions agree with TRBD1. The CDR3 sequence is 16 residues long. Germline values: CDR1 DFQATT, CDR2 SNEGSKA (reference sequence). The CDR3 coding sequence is TGCAGTGCTAGAGATGGAAGGACAGGGGCTAACTATGGCCACACCTTC. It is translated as CSARDGRTGANYGHTF.

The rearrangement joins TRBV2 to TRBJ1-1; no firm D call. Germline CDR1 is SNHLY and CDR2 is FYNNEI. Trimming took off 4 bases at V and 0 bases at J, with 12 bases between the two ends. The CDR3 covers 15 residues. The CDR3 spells CASSGFGRMNTEAFF. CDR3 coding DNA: TGTGCCAGCAGTGGGTTTGGACGGATGAACACTGAAGCTTTCTTT.

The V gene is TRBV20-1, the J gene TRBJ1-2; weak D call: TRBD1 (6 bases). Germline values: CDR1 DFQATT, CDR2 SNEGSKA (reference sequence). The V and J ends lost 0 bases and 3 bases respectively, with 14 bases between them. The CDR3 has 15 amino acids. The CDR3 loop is CSAREGGGEDYGYTF. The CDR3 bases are TGCAGTGCTAGAGAGGGAGGGGGAGAGGACTATGGCTACACCTTC.

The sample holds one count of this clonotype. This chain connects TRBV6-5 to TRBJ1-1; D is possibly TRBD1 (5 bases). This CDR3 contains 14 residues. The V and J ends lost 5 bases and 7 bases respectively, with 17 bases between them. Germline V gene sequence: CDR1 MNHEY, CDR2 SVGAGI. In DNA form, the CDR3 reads TGTGCCAGCAGTCACCACGACAGTGAGATTGAAGCTTTCTTT. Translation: CASSHHDSEIEAFF.

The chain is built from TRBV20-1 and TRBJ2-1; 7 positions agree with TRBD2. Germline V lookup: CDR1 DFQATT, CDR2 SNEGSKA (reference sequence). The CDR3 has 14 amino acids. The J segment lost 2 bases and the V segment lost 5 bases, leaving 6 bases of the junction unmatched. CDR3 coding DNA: TGCAGTGCTCCCCCGGGAGGTACCTACAATGAGCAGTTCTTC. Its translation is CSAPPGGTYNEQFF.

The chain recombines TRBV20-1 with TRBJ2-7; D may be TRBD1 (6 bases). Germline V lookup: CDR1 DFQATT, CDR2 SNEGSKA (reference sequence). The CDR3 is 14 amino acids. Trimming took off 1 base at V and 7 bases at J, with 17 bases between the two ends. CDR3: CSARGWGTNNEQYF. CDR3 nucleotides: TGCAGTGCTAGAGGTTGGGGGACAAACAATGAGCAGTACTTC.

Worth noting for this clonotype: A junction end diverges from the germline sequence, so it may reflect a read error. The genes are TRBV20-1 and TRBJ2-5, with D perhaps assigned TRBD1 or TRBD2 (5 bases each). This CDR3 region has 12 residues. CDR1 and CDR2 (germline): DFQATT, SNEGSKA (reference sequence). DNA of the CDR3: TGTAGTGCCCGGGGCAGTCAAGAGACCCAGTACTTC. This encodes CSARGSQETQYF.

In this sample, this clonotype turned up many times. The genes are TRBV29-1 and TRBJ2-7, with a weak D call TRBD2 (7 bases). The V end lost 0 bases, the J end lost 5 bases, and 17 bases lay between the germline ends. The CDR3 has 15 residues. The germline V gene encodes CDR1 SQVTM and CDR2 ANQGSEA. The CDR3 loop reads CSVEDLWGGAHEQYF. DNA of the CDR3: TGCAGCGTTGAAGATCTTTGGGGGGGGGCCCACGAGCAGTACTTC.

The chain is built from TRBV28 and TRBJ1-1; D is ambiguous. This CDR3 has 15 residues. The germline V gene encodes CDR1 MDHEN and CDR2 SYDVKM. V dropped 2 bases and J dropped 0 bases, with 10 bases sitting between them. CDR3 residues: CASSLADRLNTEAFF. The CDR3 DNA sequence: TGTGCCAGCAGTTTAGCGGACCGATTGAACACTGAAGCTTTCTTT.

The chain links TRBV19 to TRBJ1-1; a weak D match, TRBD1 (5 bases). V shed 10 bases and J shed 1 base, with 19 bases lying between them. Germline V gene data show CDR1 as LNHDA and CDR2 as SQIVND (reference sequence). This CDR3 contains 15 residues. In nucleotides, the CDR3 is TGTGCCACTCGCCGACAGCTTAGTTGGAACACTGAAGCTTTCTTT. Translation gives CATRRQLSWNTEAFF.

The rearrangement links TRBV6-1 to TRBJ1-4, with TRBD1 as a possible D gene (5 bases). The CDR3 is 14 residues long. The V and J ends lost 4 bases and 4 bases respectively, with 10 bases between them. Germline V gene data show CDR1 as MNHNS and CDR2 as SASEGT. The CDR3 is CASSVDTDNEKLFF. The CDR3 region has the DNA TGTGCCAGCAGTGTGGACACTGATAATGAAAAACTGTTTTTT.

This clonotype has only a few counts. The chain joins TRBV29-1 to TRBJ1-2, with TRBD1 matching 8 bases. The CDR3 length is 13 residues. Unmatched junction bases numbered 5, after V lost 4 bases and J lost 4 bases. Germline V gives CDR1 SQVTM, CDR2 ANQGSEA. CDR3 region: CSVVVRGPYGYTF. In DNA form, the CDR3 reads TGCAGCGTTGTGGTCAGGGGGCCCTATGGCTACACCTTC.

The CDR3 spells CSARDQGVGTEAFF. As DNA, the CDR3 is TGCAGTGCTAGAGATCAAGGGGTCGGCACTGAAGCTTTCTTT. The chain is built from TRBV20-1 and TRBJ1-1; TRBD1 is a possible D gene (5 bases). The CDR3 consists of 14 residues. With 0 bases removed from V and 4 bases from J, the gap between germline ends came to 12 bases. Germline V gene sequence: CDR1 DFQATT, CDR2 SNEGSKA (reference sequence).

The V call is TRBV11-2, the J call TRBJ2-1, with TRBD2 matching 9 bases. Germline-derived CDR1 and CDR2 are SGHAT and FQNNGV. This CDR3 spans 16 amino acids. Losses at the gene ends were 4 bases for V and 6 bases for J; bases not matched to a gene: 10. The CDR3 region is CASSSLLAGGINEQFF. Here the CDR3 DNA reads TGTGCCAGCAGCTCTTTACTAGCGGGTGGGATCAATGAGCAGTTCTTC.

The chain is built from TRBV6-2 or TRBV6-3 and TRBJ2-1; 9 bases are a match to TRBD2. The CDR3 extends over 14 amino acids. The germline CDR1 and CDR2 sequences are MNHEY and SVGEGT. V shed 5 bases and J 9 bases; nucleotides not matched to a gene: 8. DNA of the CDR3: TGTGCCAGCAGTATCGAGACTAGCGGAATTGAGCAGTTCTTC. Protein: CASSIETSGIEQFF.

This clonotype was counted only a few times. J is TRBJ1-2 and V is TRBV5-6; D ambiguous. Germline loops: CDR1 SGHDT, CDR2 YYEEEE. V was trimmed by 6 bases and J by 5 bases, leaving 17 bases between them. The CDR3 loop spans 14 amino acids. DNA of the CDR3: TGTGCCAGCACCCTAGGACGGACGCCTTATGGCTACACCTTC. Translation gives CASTLGRTPYGYTF.

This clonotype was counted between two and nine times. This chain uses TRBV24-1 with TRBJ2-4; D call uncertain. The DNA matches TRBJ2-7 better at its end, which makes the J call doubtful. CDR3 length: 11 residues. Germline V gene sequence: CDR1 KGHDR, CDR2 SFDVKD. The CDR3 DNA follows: TGTGCCACCAGTGAGGGAAACGAGCAGTACTTC. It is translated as CATSEGNEQYF.

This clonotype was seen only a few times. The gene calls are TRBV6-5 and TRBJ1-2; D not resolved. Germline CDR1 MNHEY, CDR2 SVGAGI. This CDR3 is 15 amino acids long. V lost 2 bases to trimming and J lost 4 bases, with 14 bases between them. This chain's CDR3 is CASSYRVALSYGYTF. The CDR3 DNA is TGTGCCAGCAGTTACAGGGTTGCACTGAGCTATGGCTACACCTTC.

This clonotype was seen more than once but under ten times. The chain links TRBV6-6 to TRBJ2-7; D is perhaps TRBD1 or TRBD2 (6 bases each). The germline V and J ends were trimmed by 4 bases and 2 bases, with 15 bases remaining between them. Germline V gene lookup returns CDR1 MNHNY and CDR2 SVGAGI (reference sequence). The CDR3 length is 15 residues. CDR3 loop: CASSWLVGGAYEQYF. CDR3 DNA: TGTGCCAGCAGTTGGTTGGTCGGGGGCGCCTACGAGCAGTACTTC.

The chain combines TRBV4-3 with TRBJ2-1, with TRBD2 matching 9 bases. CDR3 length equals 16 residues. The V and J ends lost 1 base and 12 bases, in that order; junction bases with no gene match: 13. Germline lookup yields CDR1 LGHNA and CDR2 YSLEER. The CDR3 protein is CASSQGAGGNTLRQFF. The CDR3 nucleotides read TGCGCCAGCAGCCAAGGGGCGGGGGGGAACACCCTCCGGCAGTTCTTC.

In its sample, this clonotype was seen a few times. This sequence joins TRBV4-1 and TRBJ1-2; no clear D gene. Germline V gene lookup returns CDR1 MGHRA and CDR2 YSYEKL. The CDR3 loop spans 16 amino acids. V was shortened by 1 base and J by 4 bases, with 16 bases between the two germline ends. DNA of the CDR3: TGCGCCAGCAGCCAAGTTACGACCGACCTATTCTATGGCTACACCTTC. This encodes CASSQVTTDLFYGYTF.

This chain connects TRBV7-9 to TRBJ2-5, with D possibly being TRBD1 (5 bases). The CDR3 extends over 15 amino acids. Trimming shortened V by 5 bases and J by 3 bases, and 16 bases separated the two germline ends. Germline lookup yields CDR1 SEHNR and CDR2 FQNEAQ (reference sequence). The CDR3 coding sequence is TGTGCCAGCAGCCCTCGGCTCATGGACAAAGAGACCCAGTACTTC. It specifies CASSPRLMDKETQYF.

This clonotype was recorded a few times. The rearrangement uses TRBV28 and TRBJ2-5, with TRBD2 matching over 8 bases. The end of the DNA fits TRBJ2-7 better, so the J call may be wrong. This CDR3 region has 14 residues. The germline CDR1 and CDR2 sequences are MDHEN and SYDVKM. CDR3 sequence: CASSPRGGPIEQYF. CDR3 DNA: TGTGCCAGCAGTCCCCGGGGGGGGCCCATCGAGCAGTACTTC.

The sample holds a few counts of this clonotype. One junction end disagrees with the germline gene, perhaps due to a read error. In DNA, the CDR3 is TGTGCCAGCAATTTTCAGGGAGGGGGCCCAGATACACAGTATTTT. This sequence encodes CASNFQGGGPDTQYF. The J gene is TRBJ2-3, the V gene TRBV6-1; D tentatively fits TRBD1 or TRBD2 (7 bases each). The CDR3 runs to 15 residues. The germline gives CDR1 MNHNS, CDR2 SASEGT.

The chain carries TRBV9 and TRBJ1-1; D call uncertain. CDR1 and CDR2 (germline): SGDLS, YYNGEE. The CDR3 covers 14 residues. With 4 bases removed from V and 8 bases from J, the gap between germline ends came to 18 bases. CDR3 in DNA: TGTGCCAGCAGCCCGACGAGGTCGGCTCTCGAAGCTTTCTTT. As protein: CASSPTRSALEAFF.

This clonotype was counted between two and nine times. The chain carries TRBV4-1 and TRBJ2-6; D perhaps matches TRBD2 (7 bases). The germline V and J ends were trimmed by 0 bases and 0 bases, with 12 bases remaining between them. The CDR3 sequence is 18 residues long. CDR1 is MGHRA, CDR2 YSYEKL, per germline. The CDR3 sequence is CASSQDGGGLSGANVLTF. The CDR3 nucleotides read TGCGCCAGCAGCCAAGATGGGGGGGGGCTCTCTGGGGCCAACGTCCTGACTTTC.